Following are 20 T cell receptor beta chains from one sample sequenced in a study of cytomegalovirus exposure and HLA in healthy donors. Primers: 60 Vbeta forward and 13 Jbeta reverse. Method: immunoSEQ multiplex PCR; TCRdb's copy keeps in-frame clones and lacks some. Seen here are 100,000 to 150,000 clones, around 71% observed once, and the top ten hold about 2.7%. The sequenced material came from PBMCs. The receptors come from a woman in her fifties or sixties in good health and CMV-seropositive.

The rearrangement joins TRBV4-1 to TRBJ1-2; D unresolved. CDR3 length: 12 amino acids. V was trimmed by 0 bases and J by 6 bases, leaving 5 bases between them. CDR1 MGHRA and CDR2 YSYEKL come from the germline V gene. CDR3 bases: TGCGCCAGCAGCCAAGACCCAAATGGCTACACCTTC. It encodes CASSQDPNGYTF.

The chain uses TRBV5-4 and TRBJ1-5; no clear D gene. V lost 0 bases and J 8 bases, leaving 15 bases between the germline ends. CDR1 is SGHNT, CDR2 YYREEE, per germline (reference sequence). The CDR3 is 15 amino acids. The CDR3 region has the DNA TGTGCCAGCAGCTTGGACAACCGGGCCGGGGAGCCCCAGCATTTT. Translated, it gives CASSLDNRAGEPQHF.

The CDR3 here is CASSMTGALSSGANVLTF. CDR3 nucleotide sequence: TGTGCCAGCAGCATGACAGGAGCCCTTAGCTCTGGGGCCAACGTCCTGACTTTC. The rearrangement links TRBV7-6 to TRBJ2-6; perhaps TRBD1 as D (6 bases). The germline CDR1 and CDR2 sequences are SGHVS and FNYEAQ. The CDR3 runs to 18 residues. Trimming shortened V by 5 bases and J by 0 bases, and 17 bases separated the two germline ends.

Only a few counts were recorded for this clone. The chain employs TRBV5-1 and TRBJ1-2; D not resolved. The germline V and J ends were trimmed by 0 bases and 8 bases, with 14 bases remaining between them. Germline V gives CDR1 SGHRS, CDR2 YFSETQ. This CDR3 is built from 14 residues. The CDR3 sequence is CASSLEAGLGGYTF. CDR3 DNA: TGCGCCAGCAGCTTGGAGGCGGGTTTGGGAGGCTACACCTTC.

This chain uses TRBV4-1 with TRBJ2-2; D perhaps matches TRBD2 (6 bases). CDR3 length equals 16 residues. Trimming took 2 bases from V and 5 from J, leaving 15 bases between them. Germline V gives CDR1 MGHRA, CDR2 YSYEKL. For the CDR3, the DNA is TGCGCCAGCAGCCAACATAGCGGACTAAGGACCGGGGAGCTGTTTTTT. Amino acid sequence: CASSQHSGLRTGELFF.

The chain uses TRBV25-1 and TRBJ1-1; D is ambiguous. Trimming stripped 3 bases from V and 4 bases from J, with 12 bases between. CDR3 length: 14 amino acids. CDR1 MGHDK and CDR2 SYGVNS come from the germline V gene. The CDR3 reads CASSDFTLPTEAFF. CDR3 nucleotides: TGTGCCAGCAGTGACTTTACTCTTCCCACTGAAGCTTTCTTT.

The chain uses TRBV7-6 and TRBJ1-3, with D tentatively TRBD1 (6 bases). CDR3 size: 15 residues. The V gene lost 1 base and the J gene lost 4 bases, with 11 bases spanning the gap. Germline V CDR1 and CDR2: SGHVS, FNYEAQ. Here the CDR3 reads CASSLVPQGGNTIYF. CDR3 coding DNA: TGTGCCAGCAGCTTAGTCCCGCAGGGGGGAAACACCATATATTTT.

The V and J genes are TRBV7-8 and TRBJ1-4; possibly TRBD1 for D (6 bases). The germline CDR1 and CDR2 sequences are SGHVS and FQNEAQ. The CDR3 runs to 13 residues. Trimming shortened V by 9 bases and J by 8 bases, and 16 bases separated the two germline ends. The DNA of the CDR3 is TGTGCCAGTGCCCAGGGAGGGGGGGAAAAACTGTTTTTT. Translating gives CASAQGGGEKLFF.

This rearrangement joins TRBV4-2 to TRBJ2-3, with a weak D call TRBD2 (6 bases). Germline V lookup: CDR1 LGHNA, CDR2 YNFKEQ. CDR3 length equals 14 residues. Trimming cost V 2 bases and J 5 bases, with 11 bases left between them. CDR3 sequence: CASSQSTGGDTQYF. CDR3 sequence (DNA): TGTGCCAGCAGCCAATCCACCGGGGGAGATACGCAGTATTTT.

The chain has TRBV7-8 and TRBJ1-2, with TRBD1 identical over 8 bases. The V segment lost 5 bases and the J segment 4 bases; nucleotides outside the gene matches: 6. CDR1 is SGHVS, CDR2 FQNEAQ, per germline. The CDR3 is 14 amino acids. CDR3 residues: CASSNRTGRYGYTF. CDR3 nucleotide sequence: TGTGCCAGCAGCAATAGGACAGGGCGCTATGGCTACACCTTC.

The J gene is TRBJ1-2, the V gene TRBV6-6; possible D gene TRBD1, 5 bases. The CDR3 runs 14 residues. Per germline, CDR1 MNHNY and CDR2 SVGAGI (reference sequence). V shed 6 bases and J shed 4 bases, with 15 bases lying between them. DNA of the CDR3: TGTGCCAGCAGGGTCACACAGGATTTCTATGGCTACACCTTC. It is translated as CASRVTQDFYGYTF.

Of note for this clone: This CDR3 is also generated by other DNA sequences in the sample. The CDR3 DNA sequence: TGTGCCAGCTCACCGCCGGGGACAGGCAACTATGGCTACACCTTC. Encoded protein: CASSPPGTGNYGYTF. The V and J genes are TRBV18 and TRBJ1-2, with 8 bases matching TRBD1. Germline V gene sequence: CDR1 KGHSH, CDR2 LQKENI. Trimming took 3 bases from V and 2 from J; bases not matched to a gene: 5. The CDR3 runs 15 residues.

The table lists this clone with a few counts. Here the CDR3 reads CASSQDQRGLEAAFF. The CDR3 nucleotides are TGCGCCAGCAGCCAAGATCAGCGAGGGCTTGAGGCAGCTTTCTTT. This chain joins TRBV4-1 and TRBJ1-1; D is unresolved. The CDR3 contains 15 residues. V lost 0 bases, J lost 10 bases, and 18 bases lay in between. The V gene's germline CDR1 is MGHRA and CDR2 YSYEKL.

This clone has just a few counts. CDR3 bases: TGTGCCAGTACCGTACAGCACTCTGGGGCCAACGTCCTGACTTTC. Translation: CASTVQHSGANVLTF. V and J are TRBV19 and TRBJ2-6; D not certain. The CDR3 extends over 15 amino acids. Trimming removed 7 bases at V and 0 bases at J, with 10 bases between. Germline V gives CDR1 LNHDA, CDR2 SQIVND (reference sequence).

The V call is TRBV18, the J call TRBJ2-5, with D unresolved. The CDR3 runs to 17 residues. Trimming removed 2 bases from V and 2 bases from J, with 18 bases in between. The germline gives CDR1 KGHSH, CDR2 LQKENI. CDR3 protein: CASSPLQRRMKQETQYF. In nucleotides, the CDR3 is TGTGCCAGCTCACCATTGCAGAGGCGGATGAAACAAGAGACCCAGTACTTC.

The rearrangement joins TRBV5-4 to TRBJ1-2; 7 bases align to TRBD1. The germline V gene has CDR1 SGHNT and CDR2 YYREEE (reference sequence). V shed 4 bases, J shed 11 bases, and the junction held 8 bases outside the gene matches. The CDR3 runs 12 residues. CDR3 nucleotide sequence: TGTGCCAGCAGCATCCGGACAGGTGATTACACCTTC. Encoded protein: CASSIRTGDYTF.

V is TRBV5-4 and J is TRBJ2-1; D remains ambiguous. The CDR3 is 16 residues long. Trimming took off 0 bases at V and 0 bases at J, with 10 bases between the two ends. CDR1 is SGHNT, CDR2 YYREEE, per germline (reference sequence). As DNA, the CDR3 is TGTGCCAGCAGCTTGGGCCAGTCCGCCTCCTACAATGAGCAGTTCTTC. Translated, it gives CASSLGQSASYNEQFF.

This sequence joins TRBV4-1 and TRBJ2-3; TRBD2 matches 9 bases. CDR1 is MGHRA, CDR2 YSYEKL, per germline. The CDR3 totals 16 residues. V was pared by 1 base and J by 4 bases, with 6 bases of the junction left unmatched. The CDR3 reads CASSQGAGGPSDTQYF. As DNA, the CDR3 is TGCGCCAGCAGCCAAGGGGCGGGGGGGCCCTCAGATACGCAGTATTTT.

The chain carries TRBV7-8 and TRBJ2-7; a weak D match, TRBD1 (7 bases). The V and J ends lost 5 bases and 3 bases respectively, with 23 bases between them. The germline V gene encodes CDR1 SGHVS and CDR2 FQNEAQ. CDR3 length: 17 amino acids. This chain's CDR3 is CASSGGGNGGNFYEQYF. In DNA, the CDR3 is TGTGCCAGCAGCGGAGGGGGCAACGGGGGCAATTTCTACGAGCAGTACTTC.

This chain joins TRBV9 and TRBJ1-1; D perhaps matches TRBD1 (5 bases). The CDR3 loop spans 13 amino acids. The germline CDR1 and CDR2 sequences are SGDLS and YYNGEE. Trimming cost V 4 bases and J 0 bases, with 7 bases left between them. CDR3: CASSPTVNTEAFF. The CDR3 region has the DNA TGTGCCAGCAGCCCGACAGTGAACACTGAAGCTTTCTTT.